These 20 T cell receptor beta chains came from one sample sequenced in a study of patients and donors after allogeneic stem cell transplantation. MiXCR, applied by TCRdb to the RT-PCR reads, yields one record per CDR3 protein. The profile shows 900,000 to 1,000,000 distinct CDR3 sequences, approximately 18% of them singletons. The sample was blood, either unsorted or a sorted T cell fraction (not recorded which). The receptors derive from a human donor who was either an allogeneic HSCT recipient or a stem cell or donor lymphocyte infusion donor (not recorded which). It is not recorded whose cells these are; they may come from a transplant donor.

This clonotype was seen repeatedly, ten times or more. The rearrangement links TRBV5-1 to TRBJ2-2, with 14 positions matching TRBD2. This CDR3 is built from 18 residues. Germline trimming cut 3 bases from V and 5 bases from J; bases unmatched to any gene: 9. Germline CDR1 reads SGHRS; CDR2 reads YFSETQ. CDR3 in DNA: TGCGCCAGCAGCTCGGGACTAGCGGGGGTGACAGGAACCGGGGAGCTGTTTTTT. This codes for CASSSGLAGVTGTGELFF.

J is TRBJ1-2 and V is TRBV15; D is possibly TRBD1 (5 bases). The CDR3 is 15 amino acids. The V gene's germline CDR1 is LNHNV and CDR2 YYDKDF (reference sequence). V was cut by 5 bases and J by 4 bases, with 17 bases left in between. The CDR3 DNA reads as TGTGCCACCAGCGGGGGGGTGGCCCTATCCTATGGCTACACCTTC. Translated: CATSGGVALSYGYTF.

This chain links TRBV9 with TRBJ2-3, with 8 positions matching TRBD2. There are 15 residues in the CDR3. The germline V gene encodes CDR1 SGDLS and CDR2 YYNGEE. V shed 4 bases, J shed 10 bases, and the junction held 14 bases outside the gene matches. The CDR3 reads CASSPSGGTRDAQYF. The CDR3 nucleotides are TGTGCCAGCAGCCCAAGCGGGGGCACCCGTGATGCGCAGTATTTT. Looking up the rest from reference TRBV9 and TRBJ2-3 gives the full variable domain: DSGVTQTPKHLITATGQRVTLRCSPRSGDLSVYWYQQSLDQGLQFLIQYYNGEERAKGNILERFSAQQFPDLHSELNLSSLELGDSALYFCASSPSGGTRDAQYFGPGTRLTVL.

This clonotype was seen more than once but under ten times. The rearrangement joins TRBV4-2 to TRBJ1-1, with a possible D match to TRBD1 (6 bases). Germline V gene sequence: CDR1 LGHNA, CDR2 YNFKEQ. The CDR3 contains 17 residues. The V end lost 3 bases, the J end lost 0 bases, and 17 bases lay between the germline ends. CDR3 nucleotide sequence: TGTGCCAGCAGCCAGGTAAAGCCGGGACACTTGAACACTGAAGCTTTCTTT. Its translation is CASSQVKPGHLNTEAFF.

The rearrangement links TRBV5-1 to TRBJ2-7; no clear D. Germline values: CDR1 SGHRS, CDR2 YFSETQ. The CDR3 extends over 12 amino acids. V lost 4 bases, J lost 6 bases, and 11 bases lay in between. CDR3 sequence (DNA): TGCGCCAGCAGCCTCCTGGCCTCCGAGCAGTACTTC. Translated: CASSLLASEQYF.

This sequence joins TRBV6-5 and TRBJ2-1; D perhaps matches TRBD1 (5 bases). V lost 0 bases and J lost 0, with 9 bases in between. Per the germline V gene, CDR1 is MNHEY and CDR2 is SVGAGI. The CDR3 consists of 16 residues. CDR3 region: CASSYSHRTSYNEQFF. The CDR3 region has the DNA TGTGCCAGCAGTTACTCGCACAGGACCTCCTACAATGAGCAGTTCTTC.

This clonotype was seen a few times. This chain connects TRBV29-1 to TRBJ2-1; TRBD1 matches at 12 bases. Germline V gene data show CDR1 as SQVTM and CDR2 as ANQGSEA. The CDR3 spans 12 residues. V lost 6 bases, J lost 9 bases, and 3 bases stayed unmatched. The chain's CDR3 is CSVGTGGTEQFF. Here the CDR3 DNA reads TGCAGCGTCGGGACAGGGGGCACTGAGCAGTTCTTC.

This clonotype occurred a few times. V and J are TRBV18 and TRBJ2-3; D gene ambiguous. The CDR3 sequence is 13 residues long. The V and J ends lost 1 base and 5 bases respectively, with 7 bases between them. Per the germline V gene, CDR1 is KGHSH and CDR2 is LQKENI. CDR3 DNA: TGTGCCAGCTCACCACTGGCAGTAGATACGCAGTATTTT. Encoded protein: CASSPLAVDTQYF.

The chain is built from TRBV3-1 and TRBJ2-2, with D perhaps TRBD2 (6 bases). The length of the CDR3 is 17 residues. The germline V gene encodes CDR1 LGHDT and CDR2 YNNKEL (reference sequence). V lost 6 bases to trimming and J lost 4 bases, with 21 bases between them. The CDR3 spells CASSLNPRRVSTGELFF. CDR3 nucleotides: TGTGCCAGCAGTCTCAACCCGCGGAGGGTATCCACCGGGGAGCTGTTTTTT.

This clonotype was counted a few times. The chain is built from TRBV12-3 or TRBV12-4 and TRBJ2-5, with TRBD1 identical over 7 bases. The CDR3 has 15 residues. Trimming at V came to 6 bases and at J to 5 bases, leaving 12 bases not matched to a gene. The CDR3: CASSQGDTGLETQYF. Here the CDR3 DNA reads TGTGCCAGCAGCCAGGGGGATACAGGGTTGGAGACCCAGTACTTC.

V usage is TRBV24-1 and J usage is TRBJ2-3; D may correspond to TRBD1 or TRBD2 (6 bases each). Germline V CDR1 and CDR2: KGHDR, SFDVKD. V was trimmed by 4 bases and J by 0 bases, leaving 16 bases between them. This CDR3 comprises 17 residues. The CDR3 region has the DNA TGTGCCACCAGTGACCTCCAGGAGGGGGGAAGCACAGATACGCAGTATTTT. Translating it yields CATSDLQEGGSTDTQYF.

This chain connects TRBV2 to TRBJ2-1; TRBD2 agrees at 11 bases. There are 15 residues in the CDR3. The germline V gene encodes CDR1 SNHLY and CDR2 FYNNEI. V was clipped by 8 bases and J by 5 bases; unmatched bases: 8. This CDR3 reads CASPKTSGNNNEQFF. In DNA form, the CDR3 reads TGTGCCAGCCCTAAGACTAGCGGGAACAACAATGAGCAGTTCTTC.

The table lists this clonotype with a few counts. The CDR3 here is CSVSGVGNTIYF. DNA of the CDR3: TGCAGCGTGTCAGGGGTAGGAAACACCATATATTTT. The gene calls are TRBV29-1 and TRBJ1-3, with D tentatively TRBD1 (6 bases). Germline values: CDR1 SQVTM, CDR2 ANQGSEA. The CDR3 covers 12 residues. The V end lost 6 bases, the J end lost 4 bases, and 10 bases lay between the germline ends.

This clonotype occurred a few times. The V gene is TRBV6-1, the J gene TRBJ2-5, with D hard to call. From germline, CDR1 is MNHNS and CDR2 SASEGT. This CDR3 contains 13 residues. Deletions cut 7 bases from V and 2 bases from J, with 11 bases between. The CDR3 is CASTPENQETQYF. The CDR3 DNA is TGTGCCAGCACCCCAGAGAATCAAGAGACCCAGTACTTC.

The chain couples TRBV20-1 to TRBJ1-5; D possibly corresponds to TRBD1 (5 bases). With 3 bases removed from V and 7 bases from J, the gap between germline ends came to 22 bases. The CDR3 has 16 residues. Germline lookup yields CDR1 DFQATT and CDR2 SNEGSKA (reference sequence). DNA of the CDR3: TGCAGTGCTAGGTCTACAGGAGGGACGGGAGGACAGCCCCAGCATTTT. Translating it yields CSARSTGGTGGQPQHF.

This sequence joins TRBV12-3 or TRBV12-4 and TRBJ2-1, with D perhaps matching TRBD1 (6 bases). Trimming took 5 bases from V and 7 from J, leaving 15 bases between them. This CDR3 has 14 residues. This chain's CDR3 is CASSLRGMGNEQFF. CDR3 nucleotide sequence: TGTGCCAGCAGTCTCAGGGGTATGGGGAATGAGCAGTTCTTC.

This clonotype showed up just a few times. The chain combines TRBV30 with TRBJ1-4, with D possibly TRBD1 on 5 matching bases. The CDR3 loop spans 15 amino acids. The germline V and J ends were trimmed by 3 bases and 3 bases, with 14 bases remaining between them. The germline V gene encodes CDR1 GTSNPN and CDR2 SVGIG (reference sequence). Here the CDR3 reads CAWRPGTSPNEKLFF. Written as DNA, the CDR3 is TGTGCCTGGAGACCTGGGACTTCTCCTAATGAAAAACTGTTTTTT. Together with reference TRBV30 and TRBJ1-4, the CDR3 gives the full variable domain: SQTIHQWPATLVQPVGSPLSLECTVEGTSNPNLYWYRQAAGRGLQLLFYSVGIGQISSEVPQNLSASRPQDRQFILSSKKLLLSDSGFYLCAWRPGTSPNEKLFFGSGTQLSVL.

J is TRBJ1-5 and V is TRBV7-9; no definite D call. Trimming left V 2 bases short and J 7 bases short, with 12 bases between. CDR1 is SEHNR, CDR2 FQNEAQ, per germline (reference sequence). The CDR3 is 14 residues long. As DNA, the CDR3 is TGTGCCAGCAGCTTATCCCGGGATCGGCAGCCCCAGCATTTT. It translates to CASSLSRDRQPQHF.

The V call is TRBV4-2, the J call TRBJ1-5; 7 nucleotides match TRBD1. CDR1 and CDR2 from the germline V gene are LGHNA and YNFKEQ. The CDR3 sequence is 16 residues long. V shed 6 bases, J shed 3 bases, and the junction held 11 bases outside the gene matches. CDR3 loop: CASSREGASANQPQHF. DNA for the CDR3: TGTGCCAGCAGTCGTGAGGGGGCCTCGGCCAATCAGCCCCAGCATTTT.

This clonotype has a handful of counts. The chain joins TRBV5-1 to TRBJ2-1; D may be TRBD1 (5 bases). This CDR3 has 15 amino acids. In germline, CDR1 is SGHRS, CDR2 YFSETQ. V lost 0 bases, J lost 5 bases, and 12 bases lay in between. As DNA, the CDR3 is TGCGCCAGCAGCTTGGCCAGGGCCACTCACAATGAGCAGTTCTTC. Its protein product is CASSLARATHNEQFF.